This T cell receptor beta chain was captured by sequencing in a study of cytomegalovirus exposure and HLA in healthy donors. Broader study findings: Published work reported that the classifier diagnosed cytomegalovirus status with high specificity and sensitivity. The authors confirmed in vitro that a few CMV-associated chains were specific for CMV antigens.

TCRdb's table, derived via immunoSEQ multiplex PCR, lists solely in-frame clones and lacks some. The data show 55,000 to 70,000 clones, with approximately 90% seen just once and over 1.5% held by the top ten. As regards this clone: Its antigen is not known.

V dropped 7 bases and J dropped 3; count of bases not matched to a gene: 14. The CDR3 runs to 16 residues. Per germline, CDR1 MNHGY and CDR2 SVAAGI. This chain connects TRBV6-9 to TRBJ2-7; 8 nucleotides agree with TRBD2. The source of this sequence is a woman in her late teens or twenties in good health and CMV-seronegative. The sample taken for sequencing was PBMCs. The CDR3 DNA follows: TGTGCCAGCACCCATTTAACCGGGAGGGCCAACTACGAGCAGTACTTC. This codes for CASTHLTGRANYEQYF.